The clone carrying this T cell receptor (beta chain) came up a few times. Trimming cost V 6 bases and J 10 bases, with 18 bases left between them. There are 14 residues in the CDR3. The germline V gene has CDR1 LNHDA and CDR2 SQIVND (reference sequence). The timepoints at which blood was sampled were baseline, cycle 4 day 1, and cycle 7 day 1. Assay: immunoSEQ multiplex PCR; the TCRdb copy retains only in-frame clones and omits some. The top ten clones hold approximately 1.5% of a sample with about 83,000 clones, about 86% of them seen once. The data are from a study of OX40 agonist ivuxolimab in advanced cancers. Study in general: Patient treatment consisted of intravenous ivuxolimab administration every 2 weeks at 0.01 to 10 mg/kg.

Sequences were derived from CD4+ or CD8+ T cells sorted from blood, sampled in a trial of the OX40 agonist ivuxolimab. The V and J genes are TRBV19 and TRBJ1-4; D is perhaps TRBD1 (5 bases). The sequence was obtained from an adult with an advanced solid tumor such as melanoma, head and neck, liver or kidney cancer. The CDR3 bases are TGTGCCAGTAGGCTAGGGGCGGACTTAGGAAAACTGTTTTTT. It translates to CASRLGADLGKLFF.